A selection of T cell receptor beta chains follows, all from one sample in a study of T cells in Graves' hyperthyroidism and ophthalmopathy. MiXCR, applied by TCRdb to the multiplex PCR reads, yields one record per CDR3 protein. The profile covers about 200,000 distinct CDR3 sequences, with about 16% appearing a single time and about 45% taken by the ten largest. Sequenced: blood. The receptors originated from a middle-aged man with Graves' hyperthyroidism. CDR3s include the opening cysteine and the closing phenylalanine or tryptophan. The order of the fields is CDR3 protein, CDR3 DNA, clone size, V gene, J gene, D gene. The D gene is left open where the match is weak. Clone size is given for some rows only: seen once, a few or many times, or a class if the clone is expanded.

CDR3 protein: CSVTDSYGYTF
CDR3 DNA: TGCAGCGTTACGGACAGCTATGGCTACACCTTC
clone size: NA
V gene: TRBV29-1
J gene: TRBJ1-2
D gene: NA

CDR3 protein: CASTTGTFNEKLFF
CDR3 DNA: TGTGCCAGCACTACAGGGACTTTTAATGAAAAACTGTTTTTT
clone size: many
V gene: TRBV28
J gene: TRBJ1-4
D gene: NA

CDR3 protein: CASIPSEGPEKLFF
CDR3 DNA: TGTGCCAGCATCCCCAGCGAGGGGCCTGAAAAACTGTTTTTT
clone size: many
V gene: TRBV28
J gene: TRBJ1-4
D gene: NA

CDR3 protein: CATSTGTGNHEQYF
CDR3 DNA: TGTGCCACCAGCACCGGGACAGGGAACCACGAGCAGTACTTC
clone size: many
V gene: TRBV24-1
J gene: TRBJ2-7
D gene: TRBD1

CDR3 protein: CASSADRVGEQFF
CDR3 DNA: TGTGCCAGCAGTGCCGACCGGGTCGGTGAGCAGTTCTTC
clone size: NA
V gene: TRBV2
J gene: TRBJ2-1
D gene: NA

CDR3 protein: CASSSDRDFGEKLFF
CDR3 DNA: TGTGCCAGCAGCTCCGACAGGGACTTCGGTGAAAAACTGTTTTTT
clone size: many
V gene: TRBV28
J gene: TRBJ1-4
D gene: TRBD1

CDR3 protein: CASSLAVGNQPQHF
CDR3 DNA: TGTGCCAGCAGCTTAGCGGTCGGGAACCAGCCCCAGCATTTT
clone size: many
V gene: TRBV7-8
J gene: TRBJ1-5
D gene: NA

CDR3 protein: CANTTRPGGYGYTF
CDR3 DNA: TGTGCCAACACCACCCGTCCGGGAGGCTATGGCTACACCTTC
clone size: once
V gene: TRBV9
J gene: TRBJ1-2
D gene: NA

CDR3 protein: CSARDRRGQETQYF
CDR3 DNA: TGCAGTGCTAGAGATCGCAGGGGACAAGAGACCCAGTACTTC
clone size: many
V gene: TRBV20-1
J gene: TRBJ2-5
D gene: NA

CDR3 protein: CASGTVSYEQYF
CDR3 DNA: TGCGCCAGCGGGACTGTGTCCTACGAGCAGTACTTC
clone size: many
V gene: TRBV5-1
J gene: TRBJ2-7
D gene: NA

CDR3 protein: CASSLRTGDYTDTQYF
CDR3 DNA: TGTGCCAGCAGCCTGCGGACAGGCGACTACACAGATACGCAGTATTTT
clone size: NA
V gene: TRBV9
J gene: TRBJ2-3
D gene: TRBD1

CDR3 protein: CASSLGEWGEQYF
CDR3 DNA: TGTGCCAGCAGCTTAGGGGAATGGGGCGAGCAGTACTTC
clone size: many
V gene: TRBV7-3
J gene: TRBJ2-7
D gene: NA

CDR3 protein: CSASVGPRSYEQYF
CDR3 DNA: TGCAGTGCTAGCGTGGGGCCGCGCTCCTACGAGCAGTACTTC
clone size: few
V gene: TRBV20-1
J gene: TRBJ2-7
D gene: NA

CDR3 protein: CASSLAGRGTEQYF
CDR3 DNA: TGCGCCAGCAGCTTGGCCGGCCGGGGAACCGAGCAGTACTTC
clone size: many
V gene: TRBV5-1
J gene: TRBJ2-7
D gene: NA

CDR3 protein: CASRAPGQLAEKLFF
CDR3 DNA: TGTGCCAGCAGAGCCCCGGGACAGCTAGCTGAAAAACTGTTTTTT
clone size: many
V gene: TRBV6-1
J gene: TRBJ1-4
D gene: TRBD1

CDR3 protein: CASSEWRGTGNEQFF
CDR3 DNA: TGTGCCAGCAGTGAGTGGAGGGGCACCGGCAATGAGCAGTTCTTC
clone size: many
V gene: TRBV2
J gene: TRBJ2-1
D gene: NA

CDR3 protein: CSGAGGSYEQYF
CDR3 DNA: TGCAGTGGAGCGGGGGGCTCCTACGAGCAGTACTTC
clone size: NA
V gene: TRBV20-1
J gene: TRBJ2-7
D gene: TRBD2

CDR3 protein: CASSTGTPMNTEAFF
CDR3 DNA: TGTGCCAGTAGTACCGGGACGCCAATGAACACTGAAGCTTTCTTT
clone size: NA
V gene: TRBV19
J gene: TRBJ1-1
D gene: NA

CDR3 protein: CASSLGTLWGLASTAYYEQYF
CDR3 DNA: TGTGCCAGCAGCTTAGGGACCCTTTGGGGACTAGCCTCCACAGCTTACTACGAGCAGTACTTC
clone size: many
V gene: TRBV11-2
J gene: TRBJ2-7
D gene: TRBD2

CDR3 protein: CASTFRDPYGYTF
CDR3 DNA: TGTGCCAGCACTTTCAGGGACCCCTATGGCTACACCTTC
clone size: few
V gene: TRBV6-2/TRBV6-3
J gene: TRBJ1-2
D gene: NA

CDR3 protein: CSAYRTGQETQYF
CDR3 DNA: TGCAGTGCTTATCGGACAGGCCAAGAGACCCAGTACTTC
clone size: many
V gene: TRBV20-1
J gene: TRBJ2-5
D gene: TRBD1